This T cell receptor (beta chain) was sequenced for a study of T cell clonotyping in hematopoietic cell transplantation. The wider study: Cytoreduction preceded collection of pretransplant recipient samples. Study-wide results and limits: Higher Inverse Simpson Index values in graft donor and pretransplant recipient predicted broader posttransplant TCR diversity. Recipient TCR diversity dropped after transplant; expanded clonotypes rose from day 30 to 180.

Germline V CDR1 and CDR2: GTSNPN, SVGIG (reference sequence). Trimming pared 0 bases from V and 5 bases from J, leaving 17 bases between. This CDR3 has 17 amino acids. Time point: recipient sample about 28 days before transplant, after cytoreduction. Recipient blood drawn about 28 days pretransplant and days 30, 100, 180 after. Assay: immunoSEQ multiplex PCR; the TCRdb copy retains only in-frame clones and omits some. The table shows tens of thousands of clones, with 90% to 97% occurring only once. Note on this clone: The antigen is unknown.

The sequenced sample was peripheral blood mononuclear cells, obtained before stem cell transplant. The genes are TRBV30 and TRBJ1-6; D is possibly TRBD1 (6 bases). The TCR sequence derives from a woman aged 45-59 years with acute myeloid leukemia. Some clones in this sample may be carry-over from other donors' samples. As DNA, the CDR3 is TGTGCCTGGAGTGTGGGGGGCAGGGTCCCGGATAATTCACCCCTCCACTTT. It codes for CAWSVGGRVPDNSPLHF.